This is a list of T cell receptor beta chains from one sample in a study of shared clonotypes between healthy human individuals. Generated by immunoSEQ multiplex PCR, the TCRdb table keeps only in-frame clones and is missing some. The table has about 460,000 clones, roughly three quarters seen once. Sequenced: PBMCs. The source is a woman in her thirties or forties in good health. Some clones in this sample may be carry-over from other donors' samples. The CDR3 runs from the conserved cysteine through the conserved F or W. A D gene is named only where the DNA matches it firmly. Size tells how often a clone was seen (once, few, many) or the class of an expanded clone, and some rows leave it out.

D	size	J	V	CDR3	DNA
NA	few	TRBJ1-1	TRBV19	CASSTTGQNTEAFF	TGTGCCAGTAGTACAACGGGACAGAACACTGAAGCTTTCTTT
TRBD2	NA	TRBJ2-7	TRBV28	CASIPSGEKRNEQYF	TGTGCCAGTATCCCGAGCGGGGAAAAGCGCAACGAGCAGTACTTC
NA	NA	TRBJ2-7	TRBV5-1	CASSLDRLSYEQYF	TGCGCCAGCAGCTTGGACAGGCTCTCCTACGAGCAGTACTTC
NA	NA	TRBJ2-5	TRBV11-2	CASSLNSIQETQYF	TGTGCCAGCAGCCTAAACAGTATACAAGAGACCCAGTACTTC
TRBD1	NA	TRBJ1-1	TRBV7-3	CASSPRQGRNEAFF	TGTGCCAGCAGCCCCAGACAGGGCCGAAATGAAGCTTTCTTT
TRBD1	NA	TRBJ1-1	TRBV19	CASRQTGVFTEAFF	TGTGCCAGTAGGCAAACAGGGGTGTTCACTGAAGCTTTCTTT
TRBD1	few	TRBJ1-2	TRBV28	CASSSTLTGARDGYTF	TGTGCCAGCAGTTCCACTCTCACAGGGGCAAGGGATGGCTACACCTTC
NA	NA	TRBJ2-5	TRBV6-5	CASSPILGGETQYF	TGTGCCAGCAGTCCGATACTAGGAGGAGAGACCCAGTACTTC
TRBD2	NA	TRBJ2-1	TRBV2	CASSQKLAGGDEQFF	TGTGCCAGCAGTCAAAAACTAGCGGGAGGAGATGAGCAGTTCTTC
NA	NA	TRBJ2-7	TRBV28	CASSLFPSPSYEQYF	TGTGCCAGCAGTTTATTCCCCAGCCCAAGTTACGAGCAGTACTTC
NA	NA	TRBJ2-1	TRBV5-1	CASSPAYGGWDDNEQFF	TGCGCCAGCAGCCCCGCCTATGGGGGTTGGGACGACAATGAGCAGTTCTTC
NA	NA	TRBJ1-3	TRBV7-9	CASSLQGGVSGNTIYF	TGTGCCAGCAGCCTCCAAGGGGGAGTCTCTGGAAACACCATATATTTT
TRBD2	NA	TRBJ2-3	TRBV5-1	CASSLQGEGPDTQYF	TGCGCCAGCAGCTTACAAGGGGAGGGCCCAGATACGCAGTATTTT
NA	NA	TRBJ1-5	TRBV6-1	CASTQDSGGNQPQHF	TGTGCCAGCACTCAGGACAGTGGTGGCAATCAGCCCCAGCATTTT
NA	NA	TRBJ2-2	TRBV18	CASSPGTNTGELFF	TGTGCCAGCTCACCAGGGACCAACACCGGGGAGCTGTTTTTT
NA	NA	TRBJ2-7	TRBV18	CASSPFASENEQYF	TGTGCCAGCTCACCCTTCGCTAGCGAAAACGAGCAGTACTTC
TRBD2	NA	TRBJ2-5	TRBV5-4	CASSLSSGRSETQYF	TGTGCCAGCAGCTTGTCCAGCGGGAGGTCGGAGACCCAGTACTTC
TRBD1	NA	TRBJ2-7	TRBV7-2	CASSLDRDRSYEQYF	TGTGCCAGCAGCTTAGACCGGGACAGGTCCTACGAGCAGTACTTC
NA	NA	TRBJ1-2	TRBV28	CASSSRGGHYTF	TGTGCCAGCAGTTCCCGGGGGGGGCACTACACCTTC
TRBD2	NA	TRBJ2-1	TRBV7-2	CASSLRTSGYNEQFF	TGTGCCAGCAGCCTTCGGACTAGCGGCTACAATGAGCAGTTCTTC
TRBD1	NA	TRBJ2-5	TRBV19	CASSPRTGGAQETQYF	TGTGCCAGTAGTCCAAGGACAGGGGGCGCGCAGGAGACCCAGTACTTC
NA	NA	TRBJ1-4	TRBV29-1	CSVELGEKLFF	TGCAGCGTTGAACTGGGTGAAAAACTGTTTTTT
NA	NA	TRBJ1-2	TRBV28	CASSLGQFYGYTF	TGTGCCAGCAGTTTAGGACAGTTTTATGGCTACACCTTC
NA	NA	TRBJ2-1	TRBV6-5	CASSHGYEQFF	TGTGCCAGCAGTCACGGTTATGAGCAGTTCTTC
NA	many	TRBJ2-1	TRBV7-9	CASSPNFNEQFF	TGTGCCAGCAGCCCCAACTTCAATGAGCAGTTCTTC
TRBD1	many	TRBJ2-7	TRBV15	CATSRVVVGDRGSYEQYF	TGTGCCACCAGCAGAGTAGTGGTGGGGGACAGGGGCTCCTACGAGCAGTACTTC
NA	NA	TRBJ2-3	TRBV6-5	CASSTRQTDTQYF	TGTGCCAGCAGCACTAGACAGACAGATACGCAGTATTTT
TRBD1	many	TRBJ2-3	TRBV30	CAYRDRGTDTQYF	TGTGCCTATCGGGACAGGGGCACAGATACGCAGTATTTT
TRBD2	NA	TRBJ2-7	TRBV2	CASSSGKDEQYF	TGTGCCAGCTCTAGCGGGAAGGACGAGCAGTACTTC
NA	NA	TRBJ1-2	TRBV30	CAWSVTPTERYGYTF	TGTGCCTGGAGTGTAACGCCCACAGAGCGCTATGGCTACACCTTC
NA	NA	TRBJ2-2	TRBV10-3	CAIGGWDGNTGELFF	TGTGCCATCGGGGGGTGGGACGGGAACACCGGGGAGCTGTTTTTT
TRBD2	NA	TRBJ2-2	TRBV9	CASSTGTRDTGELFF	TGTGCCAGCAGTACCGGGACTAGAGACACCGGGGAGCTGTTTTTT
NA	NA	TRBJ2-1	TRBV5-6	CASSLFGGAAYNEQFF	TGTGCCAGCAGCTTGTTTGGCGGAGCGGCCTACAATGAGCAGTTCTTC
NA	NA	TRBJ2-2	TRBV25-1	CASSEQGVSFGELFF	TGTGCCAGCAGTGAACAGGGCGTGAGCTTCGGGGAGCTGTTTTTT
NA	NA	TRBJ1-2	TRBV5-5	CASSLRAEGNYGYTF	TGTGCCAGCAGCCTGAGGGCTGAGGGGAACTATGGCTACACCTTC
NA	NA	TRBJ2-1	TRBV6-1	CASSEHGTEHNEQFF	TGTGCCAGCAGTGAACACGGGACGGAACACAATGAGCAGTTCTTC
TRBD1	few	TRBJ1-2	TRBV7-8	CASSSTGNAYGYTF	TGTGCCAGCAGCTCGACAGGGAATGCCTATGGCTACACCTTC
TRBD1	NA	TRBJ1-1	TRBV27	CASSPGGSATEAFF	TGTGCCAGCAGTCCAGGGGGTTCTGCCACTGAAGCTTTCTTT
NA	NA	TRBJ1-2	TRBV28	CASRPPFPRGHGYTF	TGTGCCAGCAGACCCCCCTTCCCCAGGGGCCATGGCTACACCTTC
NA	NA	TRBJ2-3	TRBV18	CASSPGKRGVTDTQYF	TGTGCCAGCTCACCAGGGAAGCGAGGGGTAACAGATACGCAGTATTTT
TRBD2	many	TRBJ2-4	TRBV7-2	CASSLAGGENIQYF	TGTGCCAGCAGCTTAGCCGGGGGGGAAAACATTCAGTACTTC
NA	NA	TRBJ1-5	TRBV2	CASTLADRGQPQHF	TGTGCCAGCACCCTCGCGGACAGAGGTCAGCCCCAGCATTTT
TRBD2	few	TRBJ2-7	TRBV6-5	CASSFTSGSSYEQYF	TGTGCCAGCAGTTTCACTAGCGGGAGCTCCTACGAGCAGTACTTC
TRBD1	many	TRBJ1-5	TRBV4-2	CASSQGTGLGQPQHF	TGTGCCAGCAGCCAAGGGACAGGGTTGGGTCAGCCCCAGCATTTT
TRBD2	once	TRBJ2-1	TRBV5-6	CASSFEREGLTIF	TGTGCCAGCAGCTTCGAGCGGGAGGGCCTTACAATCTTC
TRBD1	NA	TRBJ1-3	TRBV7-3	CASSAGTGGNTIYF	TGTGCCAGCAGCGCCGGGACAGGTGGAAACACCATATATTTT
NA	NA	TRBJ2-7	TRBV28	CASSLQTGLNTYEQYF	TGTGCCAGCAGCCTACAGACCGGACTAAACACCTACGAGCAGTACTTC
NA	NA	TRBJ2-2	TRBV18	CASLPIMNTGELFF	TGTGCCAGTCTCCCTATTATGAACACCGGGGAGCTGTTTTTT